The 16 T cell receptor beta chains below come from one sample, sequenced in a study of blood T cell repertoires in COVID-19. Assay used: immunoSEQ multiplex PCR; TCRdb lists only in-frame clones, some missing. The table includes approximately 260,000 clones, roughly 88% detected once. Material for sequencing was PBMCs or T cells enriched from blood (not recorded which). The receptor set was obtained from a woman aged 40 to 50 with acute COVID-19.

This clone was recorded a few times. The chain uses TRBV3-1 (or the pseudogene TRBV3-2) and TRBJ1-6; TRBD1 is a possible D gene (5 bases). V lost 3 bases and J lost 6, with 18 bases in between. CDR3 size: 17 residues. CDR1 LGHDT and CDR2 YNNKEL come from the germline V gene (reference sequence). The CDR3 spells CASSHIGRAGSNSPLHF. CDR3 DNA sequence: TGTGCCAGCAGCCACATAGGACGGGCAGGGTCTAATTCACCCCTCCACTTT.

The rearrangement uses TRBV6-5 and TRBJ2-1; TRBD2 aligns across 12 bases. Germline V gene sequence: CDR1 MNHEY, CDR2 SVGAGI. The CDR3 covers 15 residues. Trimming cost V 5 bases and J 8 bases; bases outside gene matches: 7. The CDR3 region has the DNA TGTGCCAGCAGTCGGACTAGCGGGGAGTGGGATGAGCAGTTCTTC. Its protein is CASSRTSGEWDEQFF.

The chain uses TRBV5-1 and TRBJ2-7, with TRBD1 matching over 10 bases. This CDR3 spans 16 amino acids. Germline loops: CDR1 SGHRS, CDR2 YFSETQ. The V segment lost 4 bases and the J segment 3 bases; nucleotides outside the gene matches: 10. CDR3 amino acids: CASSPRGGTGVYEQYF. The CDR3 DNA reads TGCGCCAGCAGCCCCCGGGGAGGGACAGGGGTCTACGAGCAGTACTTC.

This clone was recorded a few times. This chain links TRBV7-6 with TRBJ1-3; 7 nucleotides align to TRBD1. The CDR3 is 17 amino acids. Unmatched junction bases numbered 6, after V lost 1 base and J lost 0 bases. Germline CDR1 is SGHVS and CDR2 is FNYEAQ. The CDR3 here is CASSLVGGQTSGNTIYF. DNA of the CDR3: TGTGCCAGCAGCTTAGTTGGGGGACAGACCTCTGGAAACACCATATATTTT.

This clone was seen once. V usage is TRBV3-1 (or the pseudogene TRBV3-2) and J usage is TRBJ2-3, with D uncertain. The CDR3 length is 17 residues. Trimming took off 1 base at V and 4 bases at J, with 18 bases between the two ends. Germline values: CDR1 LGHDT, CDR2 YNNKEL (reference sequence). The CDR3 DNA reads as TGTGCCAGCAGCCAAGTTTCAGGCCATGGGCCCTCAGATACGCAGTATTTT. Amino acid sequence: CASSQVSGHGPSDTQYF.

This clone appeared once. V and J are TRBV2 and TRBJ1-3; no clear D gene. From germline, CDR1 is SNHLY and CDR2 FYNNEI. V was clipped by 2 bases and J by 2 bases, with 10 bases between them. The CDR3 is made up of 15 amino acids. The CDR3 DNA sequence: TGTGCCAGCAGTGAAAGTGGGCAGGCTGGAAACACCATATATTTT. Protein sequence: CASSESGQAGNTIYF.

This chain links TRBV11-2 with TRBJ2-3, with a tentative D call TRBD2 (5 bases). The CDR3 contains 14 residues. V dropped 2 bases and J dropped 2 bases, with 8 bases sitting between them. Germline V CDR1 and CDR2: SGHAT, FQNNGV. This CDR3 reads CASSLRGATDTQYF. CDR3 bases: TGTGCCAGCAGCTTACGGGGAGCCACAGATACGCAGTATTTT.

The genes are TRBV7-9 and TRBJ2-2; TRBD2 matches at 10 bases. The CDR3 has 16 amino acids. Germline lookup yields CDR1 SEHNR and CDR2 FQNEAQ (reference sequence). V lost 4 bases, J lost 2 bases, and 4 bases stayed unmatched. The CDR3 DNA follows: TGTGCCAGCAGCTACGGACTAGCGGAAAACACCGGGGAGCTGTTTTTT. Its protein is CASSYGLAENTGELFF.

The J gene is TRBJ2-1, the V gene TRBV4-3; 7 bases line up with TRBD2. The CDR3 spans 17 residues. Germline values: CDR1 LGHNA, CDR2 YSLEER. V lost 1 base, J lost 1 base, and 7 bases stayed unmatched. CDR3 residues: CASSQGVAGDSYNEQFF. The CDR3 DNA reads as TGCGCCAGCAGCCAAGGCGTGGCGGGAGATTCCTACAATGAGCAGTTCTTC.

This clone was recorded once. The chain combines TRBV6-5 with TRBJ2-7; 8 bases match TRBD1. CDR3 length: 14 amino acids. Looked up from germline, CDR1 is MNHEY and CDR2 is SVGAGI. V lost 5 bases to trimming and J lost 3 bases; unmatched junction nucleotides: 6. For the CDR3, the DNA is TGTGCCAGCAGTCCCAGGGGGCAGGGCTACGAGCAGTACTTC. Protein product: CASSPRGQGYEQYF.

This rearrangement joins TRBV5-1 to TRBJ2-7, with TRBD2 matching over 13 bases. Germline V gives CDR1 SGHRS, CDR2 YFSETQ. The CDR3 consists of 15 residues. The trim removed 4 bases at V and 2 bases at J, leaving 3 bases unmatched. CDR3 nucleotide sequence: TGCGCCAGCAGCAAGGGGACTAGCGGGGCCTACGAGCAGTACTTC. It encodes CASSKGTSGAYEQYF.

V gene TRBV7-3 combines with J gene TRBJ2-2; 9 bases are a match to TRBD1. This CDR3 has 16 amino acids. With 5 bases clipped from V and 6 bases from J, the junction kept 10 bases outside the gene matches. Germline V lookup: CDR1 SGHTA, CDR2 FQGTGA. In DNA form, the CDR3 reads TGTGCCAGCAGCCCCGGGACAGGGATGTATTCCGGGGAGCTGTTTTTT. Translation gives CASSPGTGMYSGELFF.

This clone was recorded a few times. The CDR3, as DNA: TGCGCCAGCAGTGGGTTCCAGGGTAGTCATCAGCCCCAGCATTTT. Encoded protein: CASSGFQGSHQPQHF. The genes are TRBV10-1 and TRBJ1-5; weak D call: TRBD1 (5 bases). This CDR3 has 15 amino acids. Trimming cost V 4 bases and J 5 bases, with 15 bases left between them. Germline V gene sequence: CDR1 WNHNN, CDR2 SYGVQD (reference sequence).

This clone was seen just once. The chain links TRBV28 to TRBJ1-2; 9 bases align to TRBD1. CDR3 length equals 15 residues. CDR1 and CDR2 (germline): MDHEN, SYDVKM. V shed 5 bases and J 3 bases; nucleotides not matched to a gene: 7. The CDR3 nucleotides are TGTGCCAGCAGTGGTACCGGGACAGGGTACTATGGCTACACCTTC. The encoded protein is CASSGTGTGYYGYTF.

The chain is built from TRBV20-1 and TRBJ2-5; D remains unclear. Germline V gives CDR1 DFQATT, CDR2 SNEGSKA (reference sequence). V was trimmed by 3 bases and J by 1 base, leaving 6 bases between them. The CDR3 extends over 12 amino acids. CDR3 bases: TGCAGTGCTAGTAGAGCCCAAGAGACCCAGTACTTC. Its protein is CSASRAQETQYF.

CDR3 nucleotide sequence: TGTGCCACCAGGGCCGACACAAACACCGGGGAGCTGTTTTTT. As protein: CATRADTNTGELFF. The chain links TRBV24-1 to TRBJ2-2; no clear D gene. This CDR3 has 14 amino acids. The germline V and J ends were trimmed by 7 bases and 2 bases, with 10 bases remaining between them. Germline V gives CDR1 KGHDR, CDR2 SFDVKD.